The 6 T cell receptor beta chains reported below all come from one sample, sequenced in a study of cytomegalovirus exposure and HLA in healthy donors. Primers included in the PCR were 60 Vbeta and 13 Jbeta primers. Data came from immunoSEQ multiplex PCR; TCRdb stores just in-frame clones and leaves some out. Of a few hundred thousand clones in the sample, approximately 80% were seen once. The sample consisted of PBMCs. Receptors originate from a girl between 10 and 17 years old in good health and CMV-seronegative.

This chain connects TRBV6-1 to TRBJ2-7; TRBD1 is a possible D gene (5 bases). The germline V gene has CDR1 MNHNS and CDR2 SASEGT. The length of the CDR3 is 14 residues. V was clipped by 5 bases and J by 2 bases, with 13 bases between them. The CDR3 DNA reads TGTGCCAGCAGTCCGGAGACAGTTACCTACGAGCAGTACTTC. This encodes CASSPETVTYEQYF.

Concerning this clone itself: The junction shows a germline mismatch at one end, possibly a read error. The gene calls are TRBV9 and TRBJ2-3; 8 nucleotides line up with TRBD2. The CDR3 covers 14 residues. CDR1 is SGDLS and CDR2 is YYNGEE in the germline V gene. The CDR3 reads CAGSTSGRTDTQYF. The CDR3 DNA reads as TGTGCCGGCAGCACTAGCGGAAGAACAGATACGCAGTATTTT. The full variable domain, its missing parts supplied by reference TRBV9 and TRBJ2-3, is DSGVTQTPKHLITATGQRVTLRCSPRSGDLSVYWYQQSLDQGLQFLIQYYNGEERAKGNILERFSAQQFPDLHSELNLSSLELGDSALYFCAGSTSGRTDTQYFGPGTRLTVL.

J is TRBJ1-5 and V is TRBV6-6, with D perhaps matching TRBD1 (5 bases). CDR3 size: 12 residues. Germline assignment: CDR1 MNHNY and CDR2 SVGAGI (reference sequence). V was shortened by 9 bases and J by 3 bases, with 9 bases between the two germline ends. In DNA form, the CDR3 reads TGTGCCAGTACAGGTAACAATCAGCCCCAGCATTTT. Translating gives CASTGNNQPQHF.

The gene calls are TRBV6-5 and TRBJ2-7, with TRBD1 as a possible D gene (6 bases). The CDR3 runs 14 residues. The germline gives CDR1 MNHEY, CDR2 SVGAGI. V lost 6 bases and J lost 4, with 16 bases in between. The CDR3, as DNA: TGTGCCAGCAGCCGGGGTACAGGGATGTACGAGCAGTACTTC. Translated, it gives CASSRGTGMYEQYF.

V and J are TRBV25-1 and TRBJ1-1, with 10 bases matching TRBD1. With 3 bases clipped from V and 4 bases from J, the junction kept 14 bases outside the gene matches. Germline V gene data show CDR1 as MGHDK and CDR2 as SYGVNS. The CDR3 has 18 residues. CDR3 nucleotide sequence: TGTGCCAGCAGTGACAATCCCTGGACAGGGGGGTTCGGCACTGAAGCTTTCTTT. It yields the protein CASSDNPWTGGFGTEAFF.

CDR3 DNA sequence: TGCAGTTCGTATCAGGGGTCCGGGGAGCTGTTTTTT. Residues: CSSYQGSGELFF. The chain is built from TRBV29-1 and TRBJ2-2; the D gene is possibly TRBD1 (6 bases). Germline-derived CDR1 and CDR2 are SQVTM and ANQGSEA. This CDR3 is built from 12 residues.